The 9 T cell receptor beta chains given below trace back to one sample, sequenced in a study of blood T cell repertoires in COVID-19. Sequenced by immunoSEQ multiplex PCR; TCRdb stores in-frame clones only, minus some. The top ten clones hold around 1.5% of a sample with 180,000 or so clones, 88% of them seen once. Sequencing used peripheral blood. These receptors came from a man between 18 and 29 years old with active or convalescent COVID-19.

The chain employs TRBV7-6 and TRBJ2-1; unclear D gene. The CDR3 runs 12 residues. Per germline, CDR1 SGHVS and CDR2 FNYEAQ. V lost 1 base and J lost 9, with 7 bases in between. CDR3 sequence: CASSLVFGEQFF. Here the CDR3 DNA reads TGTGCCAGCAGCTTAGTTTTCGGTGAGCAGTTCTTC.

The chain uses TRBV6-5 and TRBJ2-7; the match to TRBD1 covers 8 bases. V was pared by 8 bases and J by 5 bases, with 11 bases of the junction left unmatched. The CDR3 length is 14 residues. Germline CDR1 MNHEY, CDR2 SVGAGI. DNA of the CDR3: TGTGCCAGCCGGACCCCAGGGGGCAGGGACGAGCAGTACTTC. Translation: CASRTPGGRDEQYF.

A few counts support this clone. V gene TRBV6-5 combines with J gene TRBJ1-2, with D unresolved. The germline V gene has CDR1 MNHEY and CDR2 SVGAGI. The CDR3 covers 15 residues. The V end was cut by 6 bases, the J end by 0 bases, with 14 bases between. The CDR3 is CASSTLGEANYGYTF. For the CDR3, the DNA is TGTGCCAGCAGCACTCTCGGGGAAGCTAACTATGGCTACACCTTC.

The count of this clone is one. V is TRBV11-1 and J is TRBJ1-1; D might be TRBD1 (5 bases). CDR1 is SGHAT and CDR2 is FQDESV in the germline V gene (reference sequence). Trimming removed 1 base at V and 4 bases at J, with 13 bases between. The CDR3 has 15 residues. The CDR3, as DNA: TGTGCCAGCAGCTTAGAAGGGGTTCGGGTCACTGAAGCTTTCTTT. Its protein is CASSLEGVRVTEAFF.

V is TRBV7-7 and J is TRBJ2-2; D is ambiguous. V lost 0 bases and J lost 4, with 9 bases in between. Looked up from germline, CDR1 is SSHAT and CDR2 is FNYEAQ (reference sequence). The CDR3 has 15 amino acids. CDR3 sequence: CASSLARVGTGELFF. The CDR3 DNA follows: TGTGCCAGCAGCTTAGCGCGTGTCGGCACCGGGGAGCTGTTTTTT.

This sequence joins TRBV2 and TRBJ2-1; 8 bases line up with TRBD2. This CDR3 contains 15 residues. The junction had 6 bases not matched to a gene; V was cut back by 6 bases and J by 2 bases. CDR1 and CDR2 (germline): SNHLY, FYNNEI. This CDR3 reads CASRGWRGAYNEQFF. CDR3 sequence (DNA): TGTGCCAGCAGGGGCTGGCGGGGGGCCTACAATGAGCAGTTCTTC.

CDR3 nucleotide sequence: TGTGCCAGCAGCTTCGACAGCAGTAGCAATCAGCCCCAGCATTTT. Residues: CASSFDSSSNQPQHF. The gene calls are TRBV11-2 and TRBJ1-5; a weak D match, TRBD1 (5 bases). Germline lookup yields CDR1 SGHAT and CDR2 FQNNGV. The CDR3 runs 15 residues. Deletions cut 3 bases from V and 0 bases from J, with 9 bases between.

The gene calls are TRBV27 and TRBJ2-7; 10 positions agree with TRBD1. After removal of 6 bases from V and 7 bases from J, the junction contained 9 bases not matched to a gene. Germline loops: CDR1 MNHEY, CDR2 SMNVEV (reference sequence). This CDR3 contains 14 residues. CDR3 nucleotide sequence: TGTGCCAGCAGCCGTCGACAGGGGGCTGGGGAGCAGTACTTC. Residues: CASSRRQGAGEQYF.

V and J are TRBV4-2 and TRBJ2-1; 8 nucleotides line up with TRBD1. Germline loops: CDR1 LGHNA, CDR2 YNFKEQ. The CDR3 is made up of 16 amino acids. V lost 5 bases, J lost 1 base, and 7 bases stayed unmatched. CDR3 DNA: TGTGCCAGCAGCAGCAGGGGGCTTCGGTCCTACAATGAGCAGTTCTTC. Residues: CASSSRGLRSYNEQFF.